This T cell receptor beta chain came from a study of CD8+CD57+ T cells in acquired aplastic anemia. CDR3 and TCR beta VDJ profiling relied on a genomic DNA template. In TCRdb, the reads were re-called with MiXCR into one record per CDR3 protein. The repertoire holds a few hundred thousand distinct CDR3 sequences, with 82% as singletons. Germline V gene sequence: CDR1 LGHNT, CDR2 FRNRAP. The V end lost 9 bases, the J end lost 2 bases, and 8 bases lay between the germline ends. The CDR3 is 11 residues long. Sequenced patients had shown CD8+CD57+ cell expansion by flow cytometry. Sequences were obtained from sorted CD4+, CD8+, or CD8+CD57+ T cells (not recorded which) from PBMCs. The TCR sequence derives from a human donor with aplastic anemia. V and J are TRBV12-5 and TRBJ2-7; TRBD1 or TRBD2 may be the D gene (5 bases each). This chain's CDR3 is CASQGPYEQYV. CDR3 in DNA: TGTGCTAGCCAGGGACCCTACGAGCAGTACGTC.